A single sample is the source of the 9 T cell receptor beta chains below, sequenced in a study of shared clonotypes between healthy human individuals. Generated by immunoSEQ multiplex PCR, the TCRdb table keeps only in-frame clones and is missing some. The repertoire includes around 2.5 million clones, roughly 93% of them detected once, and approximately 0.35% sits in the top ten. The sequencing sample was made of naive CD4+ T cells from PBMCs. Subset given: CD45RA+ positively selected. The receptors shown here come from a man aged 18 to 35 in good health. Some clones in this sample may be carry-over from other donors' samples.

The rearrangement links TRBV7-8 to TRBJ2-6, with D perhaps matching TRBD1 (6 bases). CDR1 and CDR2 from the germline V gene are SGHVS and FQNEAQ. The V and J ends lost 5 bases and 2 bases respectively, with 10 bases between them. The CDR3 runs to 15 residues. In DNA form, the CDR3 reads TGTGCCAGCAGCCTCCAGGGGACTGGGGCCAACGTCCTGACTTTC. It yields the protein CASSLQGTGANVLTF. The full variable domain, with the rest looked up from reference TRBV7-8 and TRBJ2-6, is GAGVSQSPRYKVAKRGQDVALRCDPISGHVSLFWYQQALGQGPEFLTYFQNEAQLDKSGLPSDRFFAERPEGSVSTLKIQRTQQEDSAVYLCASSLQGTGANVLTFGAGSRLTVL.

The rearrangement uses TRBV14 and TRBJ1-2; weak D call: TRBD1 (5 bases). Trimming took off 2 bases at V and 3 bases at J, with 16 bases between the two ends. CDR3 length: 16 amino acids. Germline CDR1 reads SGHDN; CDR2 reads FVKESK. DNA of the CDR3: TGTGCCAGCAGCCAAAGGGGTGGCAGGGAAGACTATGGCTACACCTTC. Translation: CASSQRGGREDYGYTF. The whole variable domain, filled in from reference TRBV14 and TRBJ1-2, reads EAGVTQFPSHSVIEKGQTVTLRCDPISGHDNLYWYRRVMGKEIKFLLHFVKESKQDESGMPNNRFLAERTGGTYSTLKVQPAELEDSGVYFCASSQRGGREDYGYTFGSGTRLTVV.

Concerning this clone itself: Other DNA sequences within the sample encode an identical CDR3. V is TRBV19 and J is TRBJ2-1, with 11 bases matching TRBD2. The CDR3 totals 15 residues. Trimming removed 3 bases from V and 3 bases from J; junction bases left unmatched: 1. Germline loops: CDR1 LNHDA, CDR2 SQIVND (reference sequence). This CDR3 is CASSIGTSGYNEQFF. CDR3 nucleotides: TGTGCCAGTAGTATCGGGACTAGCGGCTACAATGAGCAGTTCTTC.

This clone was detected only once. V is TRBV19 and J is TRBJ2-1; TRBD2 matches at 15 bases. V trimming: 1 base; J trimming: 12 bases; junction bases outside the gene matches: 7. The germline CDR1 and CDR2 sequences are LNHDA and SQIVND (reference sequence). CDR3 length equals 16 residues. The CDR3: CASSIGRTSGRARQFF. CDR3 nucleotide sequence: TGTGCCAGTAGTATAGGCCGGACTAGCGGGAGGGCCAGGCAGTTCTTC.

The rearrangement links TRBV5-1 to TRBJ2-1; D is unclear. The CDR3 sequence is 13 residues long. Per the germline V gene, CDR1 is SGHRS and CDR2 is YFSETQ. The germline V and J ends were trimmed by 3 bases and 8 bases, with 12 bases remaining between them. CDR3 in amino acids: CASSSLPSDEQFF. The CDR3 DNA follows: TGCGCCAGCAGCTCACTTCCGTCAGATGAGCAGTTCTTC.

The chain links TRBV28 to TRBJ1-3, with D uncertain. CDR3 size: 13 residues. V dropped 7 bases and J dropped 4 bases, with 11 bases sitting between them. The V gene's germline CDR1 is MDHEN and CDR2 SYDVKM. Here the CDR3 DNA reads TGTGCCAGCAAGAAGTGGTCCGGAAACACCATATATTTT. Translating gives CASKKWSGNTIYF.

In this sample, this clone turned up once. CDR3 nucleotide sequence: TGCGCCAGCAGTGAGTCAGGCAGGCGCACAGATACGCAGTATTTT. This gives the protein CASSESGRRTDTQYF. The chain is built from TRBV10-1 and TRBJ2-3; D remains ambiguous. There are 15 residues in the CDR3. The ends were cut back, 0 bases at V and 1 base at J, with 8 bases in the middle. The V gene's germline CDR1 is WNHNN and CDR2 SYGVQD (reference sequence).

V gene TRBV28 combines with J gene TRBJ1-2; D ambiguous. Deletions cut 2 bases from V and 2 bases from J, with 9 bases between. Germline V lookup: CDR1 MDHEN, CDR2 SYDVKM. The CDR3 length is 14 residues. CDR3: CASSLMELNYGYTF. CDR3 coding DNA: TGTGCCAGCAGTTTAATGGAGCTCAACTATGGCTACACCTTC.

V usage is TRBV28 and J usage is TRBJ2-1; D might be TRBD1 (6 bases). Per germline, CDR1 MDHEN and CDR2 SYDVKM. The V end was cut by 6 bases, the J end by 1 base, with 25 bases between. This CDR3 has 19 amino acids. The CDR3 sequence is CASRPLRQSTRGSYNEQFF. For the CDR3, the DNA is TGTGCCAGCAGACCACTACGTCAAAGTACCAGGGGTTCCTACAATGAGCAGTTCTTC.